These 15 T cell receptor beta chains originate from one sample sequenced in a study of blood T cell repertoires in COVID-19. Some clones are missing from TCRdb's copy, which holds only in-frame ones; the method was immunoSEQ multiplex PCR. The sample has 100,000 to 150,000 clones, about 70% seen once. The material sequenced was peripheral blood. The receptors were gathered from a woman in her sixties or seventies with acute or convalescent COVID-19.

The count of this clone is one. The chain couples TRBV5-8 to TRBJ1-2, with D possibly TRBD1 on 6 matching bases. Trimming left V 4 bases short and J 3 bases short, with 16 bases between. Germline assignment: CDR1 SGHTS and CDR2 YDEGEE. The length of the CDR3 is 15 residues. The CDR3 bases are TGTGCCAGCAGCCCCGACAGGCGTACCTACTATGGCTACACCTTC. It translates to CASSPDRRTYYGYTF.

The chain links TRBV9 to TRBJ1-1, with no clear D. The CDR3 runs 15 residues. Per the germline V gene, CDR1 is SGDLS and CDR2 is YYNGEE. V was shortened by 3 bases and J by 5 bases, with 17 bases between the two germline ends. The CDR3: CASSEGVSRETEAFF. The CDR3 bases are TGTGCCAGCAGCGAGGGAGTTTCGAGGGAGACTGAAGCTTTCTTT.

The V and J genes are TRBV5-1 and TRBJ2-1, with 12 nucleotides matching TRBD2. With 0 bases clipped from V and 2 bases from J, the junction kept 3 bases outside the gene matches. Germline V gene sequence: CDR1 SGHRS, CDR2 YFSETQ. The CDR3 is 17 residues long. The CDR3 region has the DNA TGCGCCAGCAGCTTGGGACTAGCGGGGGATACCTACAATGAGCAGTTCTTC. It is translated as CASSLGLAGDTYNEQFF.

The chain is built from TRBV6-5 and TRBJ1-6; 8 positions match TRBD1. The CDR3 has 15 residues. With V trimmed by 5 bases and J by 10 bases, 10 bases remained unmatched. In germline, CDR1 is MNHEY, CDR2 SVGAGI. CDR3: CASSPDRGTPSPLHF. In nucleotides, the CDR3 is TGTGCCAGCAGTCCCGACAGGGGAACCCCATCACCCCTCCACTTT.

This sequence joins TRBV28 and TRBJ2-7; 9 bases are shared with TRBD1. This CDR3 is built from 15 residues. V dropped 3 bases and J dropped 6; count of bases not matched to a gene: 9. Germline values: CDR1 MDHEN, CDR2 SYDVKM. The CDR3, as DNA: TGTGCCAGCAGTTTTTGGGGGGACAGGGCGACCGAGCAGTACTTC. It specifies CASSFWGDRATEQYF.

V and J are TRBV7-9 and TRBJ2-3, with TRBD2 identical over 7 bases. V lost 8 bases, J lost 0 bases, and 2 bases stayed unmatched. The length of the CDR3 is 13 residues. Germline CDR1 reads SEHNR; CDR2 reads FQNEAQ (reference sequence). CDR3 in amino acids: CASGRDSTDTQYF. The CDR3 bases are TGTGCCAGCGGGAGGGACAGCACAGATACGCAGTATTTT.

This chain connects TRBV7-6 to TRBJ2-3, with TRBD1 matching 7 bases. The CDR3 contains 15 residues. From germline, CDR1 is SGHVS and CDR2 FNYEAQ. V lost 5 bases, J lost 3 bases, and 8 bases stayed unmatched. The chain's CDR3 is CASSLRDRQTDTQYF. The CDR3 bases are TGTGCCAGCAGCCTCCGGGACAGACAAACAGATACGCAGTATTTT.

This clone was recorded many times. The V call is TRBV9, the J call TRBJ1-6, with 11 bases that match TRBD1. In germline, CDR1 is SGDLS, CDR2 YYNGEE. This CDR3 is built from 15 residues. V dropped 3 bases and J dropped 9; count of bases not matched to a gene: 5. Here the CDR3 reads CASSAGQGVSSPLHF. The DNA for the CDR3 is TGTGCCAGCAGCGCGGGACAGGGGGTTAGTTCACCCCTCCACTTT.

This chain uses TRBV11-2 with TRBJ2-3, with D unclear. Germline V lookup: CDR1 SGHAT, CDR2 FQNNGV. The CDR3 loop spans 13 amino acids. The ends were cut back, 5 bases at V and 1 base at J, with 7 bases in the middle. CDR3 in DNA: TGTGCCAGCAGCCCCGGTGGCACAGATACGCAGTATTTT. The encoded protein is CASSPGGTDTQYF.

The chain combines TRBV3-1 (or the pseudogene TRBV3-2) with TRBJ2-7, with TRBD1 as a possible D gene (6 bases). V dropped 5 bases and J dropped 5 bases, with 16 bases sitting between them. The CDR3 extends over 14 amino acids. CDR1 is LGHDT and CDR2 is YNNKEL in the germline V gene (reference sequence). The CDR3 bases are TGTGCCAGCAGCGTAACACAGGGATCCCACGAGCAGTACTTC. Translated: CASSVTQGSHEQYF.

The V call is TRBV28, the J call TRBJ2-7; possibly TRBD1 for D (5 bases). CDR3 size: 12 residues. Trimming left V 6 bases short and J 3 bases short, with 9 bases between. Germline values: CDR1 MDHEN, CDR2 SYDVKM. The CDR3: CASSTQDYEQYF. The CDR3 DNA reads TGTGCCAGCAGCACACAGGACTACGAGCAGTACTTC.

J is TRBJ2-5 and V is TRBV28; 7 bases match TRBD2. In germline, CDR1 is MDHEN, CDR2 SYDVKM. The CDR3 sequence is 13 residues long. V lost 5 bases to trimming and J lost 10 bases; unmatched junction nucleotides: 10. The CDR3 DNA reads TGTGCCAGCAGTCTGCCGACCTGGGGGGGCCAGTACTTC. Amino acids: CASSLPTWGGQYF.

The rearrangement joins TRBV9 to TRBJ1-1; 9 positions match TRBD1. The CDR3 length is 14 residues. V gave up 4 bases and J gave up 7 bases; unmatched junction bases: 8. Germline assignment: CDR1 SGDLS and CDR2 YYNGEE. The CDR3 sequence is CASSPRTGVGEAFF. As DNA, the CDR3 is TGTGCCAGCAGCCCAAGGACAGGGGTGGGTGAAGCTTTCTTT.

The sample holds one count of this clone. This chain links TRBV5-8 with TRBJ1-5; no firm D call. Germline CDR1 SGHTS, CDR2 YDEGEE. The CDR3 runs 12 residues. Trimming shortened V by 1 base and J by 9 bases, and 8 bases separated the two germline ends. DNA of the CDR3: TGTGCCAGCAGCTTGTCCCGCAGGCCCCAGCATTTT. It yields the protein CASSLSRRPQHF.

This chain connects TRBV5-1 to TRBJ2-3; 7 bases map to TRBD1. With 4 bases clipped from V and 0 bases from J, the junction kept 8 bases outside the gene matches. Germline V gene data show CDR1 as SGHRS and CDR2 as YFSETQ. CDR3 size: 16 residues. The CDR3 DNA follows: TGCGCCAGCAGCCTGCTAGGACAGGCGAGCACAGATACGCAGTATTTT. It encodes CASSLLGQASTDTQYF. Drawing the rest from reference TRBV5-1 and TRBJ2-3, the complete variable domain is KAGVTQTPRYLIKTRGQQVTLSCSPISGHRSVSWYQQTPGQGLQFLFEYFSETQRNKGNFPGRFSGRQFSNSRSEMNVSTLELGDSALYLCASSLLGQASTDTQYFGPGTRLTVL.